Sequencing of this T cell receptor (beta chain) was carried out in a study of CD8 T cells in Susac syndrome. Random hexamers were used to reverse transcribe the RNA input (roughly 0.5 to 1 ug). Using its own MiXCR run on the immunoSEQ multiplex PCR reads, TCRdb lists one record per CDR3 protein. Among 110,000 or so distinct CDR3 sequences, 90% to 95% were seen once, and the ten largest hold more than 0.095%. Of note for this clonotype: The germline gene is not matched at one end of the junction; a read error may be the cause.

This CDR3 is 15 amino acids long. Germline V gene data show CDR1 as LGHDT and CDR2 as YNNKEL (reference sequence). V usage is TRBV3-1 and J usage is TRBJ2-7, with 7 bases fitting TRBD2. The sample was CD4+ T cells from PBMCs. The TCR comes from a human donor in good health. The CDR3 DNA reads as TGTGCCGGCAGCCAAGGGTCTAGCGGATACTACGAGCAGTACTTC. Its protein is CAGSQGSSGYYEQYF.